The following is a T cell receptor beta chain sequence with its context. The antigen is undetermined. This entry is derived from a study of T cells expressing NK-cell markers. The overall study: It was from sorted CD3+CD56+NKG2C+, CD3+CD56+NKG2C- and CD3+CD56-NKG2C+ T cells that TCR beta repertoires came. Seven donors tested HCMV-seropositive and one tested seronegative among the eight sequenced. Study results and caveats: In a handful of donors, dominant NKG2C+ clonotypes were roughly 1.0-7.0% of CD8+ T cells.

After re-calling the 5' RACE reads, TCRdb lists one entry per CDR3 protein, DNA absent. The sample features about 150,000 distinct CDR3 sequences, with roughly 12% in its top ten. CDR3 size: 15 residues. Germline CDR1 and CDR2: DFQATT and SNEGSKA (reference sequence). The specimen sequenced was blood T cells: a sorted CD56 or NKG2C T cell subset, CD4+ or CD8+ T cells, or bulk PBMC T cells (not recorded which). The TCR originated in a man between 18 and 35 years old in good health. The chain is built from TRBV20-1 and TRBJ2-7. CDR3 sequence: CSAKDRASSSYEQYF.